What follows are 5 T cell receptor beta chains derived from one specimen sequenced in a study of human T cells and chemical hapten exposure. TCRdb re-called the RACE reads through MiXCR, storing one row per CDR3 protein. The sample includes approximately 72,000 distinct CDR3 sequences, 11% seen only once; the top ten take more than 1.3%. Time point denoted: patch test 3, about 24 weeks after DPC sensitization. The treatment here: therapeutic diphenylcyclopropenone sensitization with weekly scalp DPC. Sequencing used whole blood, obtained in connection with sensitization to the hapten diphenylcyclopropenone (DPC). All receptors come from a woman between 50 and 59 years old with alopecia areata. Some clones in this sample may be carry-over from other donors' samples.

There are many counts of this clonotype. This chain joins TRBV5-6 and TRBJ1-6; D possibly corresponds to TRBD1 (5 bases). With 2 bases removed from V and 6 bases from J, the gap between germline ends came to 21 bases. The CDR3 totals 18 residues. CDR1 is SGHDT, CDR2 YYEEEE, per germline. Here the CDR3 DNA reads TGTGCCAGCAGCTTCCGTAATCATTTTAACAGGCTTAATTCACCCCTCCACTTT. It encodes CASSFRNHFNRLNSPLHF. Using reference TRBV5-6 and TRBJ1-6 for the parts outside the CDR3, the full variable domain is DAGVTQSPTHLIKTRGQQVTLRCSPKSGHDTVSWYQQALGQGPQFIFQYYEEEERQRGNFPDRFSGHQFPNYSSELNVNALLLGDSALYLCASSFRNHFNRLNSPLHFGNGTRLTVT.

CDR3 coding DNA: TGTGCCAGCAGCAAATGGGGGGACAGGGGTCCCTACGAGCAGTACTTC. Residues: CASSKWGDRGPYEQYF. The V call is TRBV21-1, the J call TRBJ2-7; TRBD1 reflects the table's D call only, with no check against the DNA. TRBV21-1 is a pseudogene segment. This CDR3 spans 16 amino acids.

CDR3 loop: CASSPWTGTSGNTIYF. The CDR3 DNA sequence: TGTGCCAGCAGCCCATGGACAGGGACCTCTGGAAACACCATATATTTT. The genes are TRBV11-2 and TRBJ1-3; the match to TRBD1 covers 8 bases. Germline V gene lookup returns CDR1 SGHAT and CDR2 FQNNGV. The junction had 6 bases not matched to a gene; V was cut back by 5 bases and J by 0 bases. The CDR3 covers 16 residues.

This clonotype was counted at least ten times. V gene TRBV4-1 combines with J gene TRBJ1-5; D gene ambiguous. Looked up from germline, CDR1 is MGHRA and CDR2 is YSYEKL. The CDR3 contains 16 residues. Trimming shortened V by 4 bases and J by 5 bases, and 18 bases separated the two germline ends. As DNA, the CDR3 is TGCGCCAGCAGCCCCCCTTACCCGGATCGCGATCAGCCCCAGCATTTT. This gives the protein CASSPPYPDRDQPQHF.

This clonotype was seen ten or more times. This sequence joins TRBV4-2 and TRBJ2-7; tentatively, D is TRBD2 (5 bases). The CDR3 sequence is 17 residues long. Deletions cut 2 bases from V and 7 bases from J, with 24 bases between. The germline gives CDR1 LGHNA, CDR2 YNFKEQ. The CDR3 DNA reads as TGTGCCAGCAGCCAATGGTTGTCGGCGAGCGCCGGGGTGGAGCAGTACTTC. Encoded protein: CASSQWLSASAGVEQYF.